This TCR beta chain was identified in a study of T cell responses to AZD1222 COVID-19 vaccine. The V and J ends lost 4 bases and 4 bases, in that order; junction bases with no gene match: 7. Germline V gene sequence: CDR1 SGHRS, CDR2 YFSETQ. The CDR3 extends over 16 amino acids. TCRdb keeps only in-frame clones here, not all; method: immunoSEQ multiplex PCR. The data show about 89,000 clones, around 90% seen once. The rearrangement joins TRBV5-1 to TRBJ2-2; 10 bases map to TRBD1. This clonotype originated in an adult who received the AZD1222 COVID-19 vaccine. The sample was peripheral blood, taken 28 days after the second AZD1222 dose. The CDR3 loop reads CASSPWTGGFTGELFF. CDR3 in DNA: TGCGCCAGCAGCCCCTGGACAGGGGGTTTCACCGGGGAGCTGTTTTTT.